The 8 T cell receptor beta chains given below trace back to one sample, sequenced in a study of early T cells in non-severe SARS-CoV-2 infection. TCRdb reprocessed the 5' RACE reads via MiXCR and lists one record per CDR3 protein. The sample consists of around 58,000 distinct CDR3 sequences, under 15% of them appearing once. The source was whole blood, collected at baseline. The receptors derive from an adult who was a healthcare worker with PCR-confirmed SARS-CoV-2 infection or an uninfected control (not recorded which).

The CDR3 bases are TGTGCCAGCAGCCCCCATTGGGAATACGAGCAGTACTTC. It yields the protein CASSPHWEYEQYF. The rearrangement links TRBV3-1 to TRBJ2-7; no reliable D call. The CDR3 is made up of 13 amino acids. V shed 4 bases and J shed 4 bases, with 11 bases lying between them. CDR1 LGHDT and CDR2 YNNKEL come from the germline V gene (reference sequence).

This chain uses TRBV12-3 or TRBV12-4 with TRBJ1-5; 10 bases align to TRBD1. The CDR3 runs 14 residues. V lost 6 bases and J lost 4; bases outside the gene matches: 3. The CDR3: CASSGTGENQPQHF. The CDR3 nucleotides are TGTGCCAGCAGCGGGACAGGGGAAAATCAGCCCCAGCATTTT.

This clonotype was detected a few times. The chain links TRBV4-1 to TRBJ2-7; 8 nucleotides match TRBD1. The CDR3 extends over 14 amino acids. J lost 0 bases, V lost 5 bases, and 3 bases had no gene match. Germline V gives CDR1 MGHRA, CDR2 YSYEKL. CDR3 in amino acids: CASSLQGVSYEQYF. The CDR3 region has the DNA TGCGCCAGCAGCTTACAGGGGGTCTCCTACGAGCAGTACTTC.

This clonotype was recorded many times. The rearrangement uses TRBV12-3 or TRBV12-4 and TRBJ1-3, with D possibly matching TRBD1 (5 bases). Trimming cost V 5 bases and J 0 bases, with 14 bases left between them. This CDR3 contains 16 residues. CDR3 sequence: CASSLYRDRSGNTIYF. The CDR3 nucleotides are TGTGCCAGCAGTCTTTACCGGGACCGCTCTGGAAACACCATATATTTT.

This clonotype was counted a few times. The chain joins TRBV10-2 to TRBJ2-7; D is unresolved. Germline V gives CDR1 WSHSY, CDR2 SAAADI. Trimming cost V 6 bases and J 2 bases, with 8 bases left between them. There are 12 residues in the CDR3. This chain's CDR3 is CASSGTAYEQYF. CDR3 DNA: TGCGCCAGCAGCGGAACTGCCTACGAGCAGTACTTC.

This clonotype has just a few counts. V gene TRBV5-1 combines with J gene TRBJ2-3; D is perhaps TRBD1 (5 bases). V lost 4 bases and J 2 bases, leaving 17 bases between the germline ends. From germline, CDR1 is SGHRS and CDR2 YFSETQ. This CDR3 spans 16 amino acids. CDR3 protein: CASSLRPGADTDTQYF. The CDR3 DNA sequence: TGCGCCAGCAGCCTCCGTCCTGGGGCGGACACAGATACGCAGTATTTT.

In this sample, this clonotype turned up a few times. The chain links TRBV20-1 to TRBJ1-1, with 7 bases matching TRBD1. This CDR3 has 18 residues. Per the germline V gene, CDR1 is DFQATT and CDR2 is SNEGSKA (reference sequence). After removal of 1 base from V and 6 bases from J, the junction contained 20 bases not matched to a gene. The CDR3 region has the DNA TGCAGTGCTAGAGGACACGGAAGCAAGGGACAGATCGGCGCTGAAGCTTTCTTT. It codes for CSARGHGSKGQIGAEAFF.

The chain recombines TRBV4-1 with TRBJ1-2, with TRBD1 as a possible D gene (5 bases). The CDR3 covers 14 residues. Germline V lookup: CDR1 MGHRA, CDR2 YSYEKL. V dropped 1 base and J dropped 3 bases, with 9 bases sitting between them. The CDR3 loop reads CASSQGQLDYGYTF. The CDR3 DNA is TGCGCCAGCAGCCAAGGACAGCTCGACTATGGCTACACCTTC.